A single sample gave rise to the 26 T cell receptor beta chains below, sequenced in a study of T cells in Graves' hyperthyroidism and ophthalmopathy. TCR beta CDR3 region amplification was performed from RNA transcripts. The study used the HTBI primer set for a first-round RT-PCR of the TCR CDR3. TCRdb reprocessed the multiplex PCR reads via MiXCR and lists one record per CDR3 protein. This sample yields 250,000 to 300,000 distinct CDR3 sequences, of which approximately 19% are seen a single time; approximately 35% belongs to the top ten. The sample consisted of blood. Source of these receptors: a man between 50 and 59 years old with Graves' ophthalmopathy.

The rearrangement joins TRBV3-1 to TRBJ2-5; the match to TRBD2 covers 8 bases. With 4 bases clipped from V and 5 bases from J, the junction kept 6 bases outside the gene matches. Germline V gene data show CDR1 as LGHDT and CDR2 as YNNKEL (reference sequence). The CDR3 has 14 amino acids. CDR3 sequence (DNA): TGTGCCAGCAGCCGGAGCGGGAGCGAGGAGACCCAGTACTTC. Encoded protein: CASSRSGSEETQYF.

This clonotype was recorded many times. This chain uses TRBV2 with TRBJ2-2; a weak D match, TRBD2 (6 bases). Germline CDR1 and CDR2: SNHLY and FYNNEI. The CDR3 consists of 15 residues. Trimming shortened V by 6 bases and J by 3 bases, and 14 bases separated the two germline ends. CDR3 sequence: CASREGRTHTGELFF. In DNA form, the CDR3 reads TGTGCCAGCAGGGAGGGCCGTACTCACACCGGGGAGCTGTTTTTT.

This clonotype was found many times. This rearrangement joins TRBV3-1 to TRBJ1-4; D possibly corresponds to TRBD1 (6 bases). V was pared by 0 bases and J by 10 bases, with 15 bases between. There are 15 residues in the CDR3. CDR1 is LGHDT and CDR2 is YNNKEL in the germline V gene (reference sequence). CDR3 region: CASSQDSTGGGKLFF. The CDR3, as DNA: TGTGCCAGCAGCCAAGATTCGACGGGAGGGGGAAAACTGTTTTTT. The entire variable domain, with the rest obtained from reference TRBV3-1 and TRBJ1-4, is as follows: DTAVSQTPKYLVTQMGNDKSIKCEQNLGHDTMYWYKQDSKKFLKIMFSYNNKELIINETVPNRFSPKSPDKAHLNLHINSLELGDSAVYFCASSQDSTGGGKLFFGSGTQLSVL.

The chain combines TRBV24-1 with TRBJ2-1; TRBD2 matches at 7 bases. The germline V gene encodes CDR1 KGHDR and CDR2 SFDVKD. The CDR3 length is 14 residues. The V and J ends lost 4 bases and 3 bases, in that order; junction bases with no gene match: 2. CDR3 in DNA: TGTGCCACCAGTGAGGTAGCGGGCTACAATGAGCAGTTCTTC. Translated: CATSEVAGYNEQFF.

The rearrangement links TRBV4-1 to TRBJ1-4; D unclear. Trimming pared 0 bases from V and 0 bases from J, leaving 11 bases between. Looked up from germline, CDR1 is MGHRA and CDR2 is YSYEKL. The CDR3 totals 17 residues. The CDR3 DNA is TGCGCCAGCAGCCAAGAGGTCCGTCTTGCAACTAATGAAAAACTGTTTTTT. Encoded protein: CASSQEVRLATNEKLFF.

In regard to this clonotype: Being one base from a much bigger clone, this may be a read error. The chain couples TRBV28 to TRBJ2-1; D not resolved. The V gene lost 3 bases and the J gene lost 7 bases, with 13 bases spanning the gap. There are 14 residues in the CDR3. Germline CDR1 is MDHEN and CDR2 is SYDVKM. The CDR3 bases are TGTGCCAGCAGTTTCCCCGGCGAGATAAATGAGCAGTTCTTC. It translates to CASSFPGEINEQFF.

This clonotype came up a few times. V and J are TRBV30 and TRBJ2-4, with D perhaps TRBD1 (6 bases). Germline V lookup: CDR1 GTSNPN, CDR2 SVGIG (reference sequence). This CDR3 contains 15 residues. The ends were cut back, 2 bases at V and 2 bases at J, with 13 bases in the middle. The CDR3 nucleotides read TGTGCCTGGAGTTGGGGCACAGGGACCAAAAACATTCAGTACTTC. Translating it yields CAWSWGTGTKNIQYF.

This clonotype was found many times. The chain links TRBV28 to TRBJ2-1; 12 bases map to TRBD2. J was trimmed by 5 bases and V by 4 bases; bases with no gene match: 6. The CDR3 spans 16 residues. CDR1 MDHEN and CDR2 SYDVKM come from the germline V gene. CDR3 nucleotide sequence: TGTGCCAGCAGTTCCCGACTAGCGGGAGAGAACAATGAGCAGTTCTTC. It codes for CASSSRLAGENNEQFF. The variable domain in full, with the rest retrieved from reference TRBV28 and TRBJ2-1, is DVKVTQSSRYLVKRTGEKVFLECVQDMDHENMFWYRQDPGLGLRLIYFSYDVKMKEKGDIPEGYSVSREKKERFSLILESASTNQTSMYLCASSSRLAGENNEQFFGPGTRLTVL.

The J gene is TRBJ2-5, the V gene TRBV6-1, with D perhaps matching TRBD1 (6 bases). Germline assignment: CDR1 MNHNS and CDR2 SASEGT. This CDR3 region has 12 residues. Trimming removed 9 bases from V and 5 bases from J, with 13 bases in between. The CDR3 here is CASSTGWETQYF. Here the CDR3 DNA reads TGTGCCAGTTCAACAGGGTGGGAGACCCAGTACTTC.

In DNA form, the CDR3 reads TGTGCCAGCAGTTCCGACAGGATCACCTACGAGCAGTACTTC. Translation gives CASSSDRITYEQYF. J is TRBJ2-7 and V is TRBV28; tentatively, D is TRBD1 (6 bases). Germline-derived CDR1 and CDR2 are MDHEN and SYDVKM. This CDR3 is built from 14 residues. The ends were cut back, 4 bases at V and 2 bases at J, with 12 bases in the middle.

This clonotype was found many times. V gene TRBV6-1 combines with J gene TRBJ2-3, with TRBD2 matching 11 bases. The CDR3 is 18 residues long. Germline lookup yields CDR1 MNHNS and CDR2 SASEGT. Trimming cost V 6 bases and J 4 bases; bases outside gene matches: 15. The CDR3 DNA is TGTGCCAGCAGACGGTACTCCGGGACTAGCGGATGGGCAGATACGCAGTATTTT. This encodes CASRRYSGTSGWADTQYF.

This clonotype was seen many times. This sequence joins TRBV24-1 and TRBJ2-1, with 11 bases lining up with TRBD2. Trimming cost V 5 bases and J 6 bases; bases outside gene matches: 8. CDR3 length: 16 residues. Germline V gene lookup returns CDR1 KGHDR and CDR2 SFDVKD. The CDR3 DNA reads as TGTGCCACCAGTGCCTTGGGTAGCGGGAGGGTCAATGAGCAGTTCTTC. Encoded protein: CATSALGSGRVNEQFF.

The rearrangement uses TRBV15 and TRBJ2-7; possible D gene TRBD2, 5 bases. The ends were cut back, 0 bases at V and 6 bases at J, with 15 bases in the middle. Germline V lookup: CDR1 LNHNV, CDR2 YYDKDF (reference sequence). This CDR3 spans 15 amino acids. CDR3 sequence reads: CATSRDGEIVVEQYF. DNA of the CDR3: TGTGCCACCAGCAGAGATGGGGAGATAGTGGTCGAGCAGTACTTC.

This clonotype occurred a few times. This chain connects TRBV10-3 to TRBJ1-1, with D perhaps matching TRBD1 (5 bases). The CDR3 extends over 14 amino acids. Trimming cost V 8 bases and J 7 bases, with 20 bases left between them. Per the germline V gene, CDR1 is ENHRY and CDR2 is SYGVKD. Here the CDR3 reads CAIRAGSTQGEAFF. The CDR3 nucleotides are TGTGCCATCCGGGCAGGGTCTACACAAGGTGAAGCTTTCTTT.

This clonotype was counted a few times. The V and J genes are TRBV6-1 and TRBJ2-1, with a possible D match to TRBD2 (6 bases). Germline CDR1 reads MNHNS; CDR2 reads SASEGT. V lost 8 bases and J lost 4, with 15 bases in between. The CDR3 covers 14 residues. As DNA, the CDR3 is TGTGCCAGCCGAATGGCAGGGAGGTACAATGAGCAGTTCTTC. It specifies CASRMAGRYNEQFF.

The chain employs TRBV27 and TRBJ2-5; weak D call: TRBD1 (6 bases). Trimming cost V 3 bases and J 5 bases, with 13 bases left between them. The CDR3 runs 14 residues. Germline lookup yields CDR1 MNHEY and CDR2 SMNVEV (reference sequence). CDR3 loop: CASSFRGSWETQYF. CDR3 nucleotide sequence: TGTGCCAGCAGTTTCAGGGGATCTTGGGAGACCCAGTACTTC.

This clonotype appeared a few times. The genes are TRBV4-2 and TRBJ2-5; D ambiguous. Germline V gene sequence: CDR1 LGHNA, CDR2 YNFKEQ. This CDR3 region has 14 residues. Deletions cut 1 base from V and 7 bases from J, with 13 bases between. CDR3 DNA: TGTGCCAGCAGCCAAGTCGGAGCCTACGGGACCCAGTACTTC. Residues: CASSQVGAYGTQYF.

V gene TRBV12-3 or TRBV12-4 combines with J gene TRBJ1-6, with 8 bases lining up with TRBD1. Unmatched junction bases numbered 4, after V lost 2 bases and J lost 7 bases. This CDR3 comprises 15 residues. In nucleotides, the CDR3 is TGTGCCAGCAGTTTACTCACAGGGGGGAATTCACCCCTCCACTTT. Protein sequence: CASSLLTGGNSPLHF.

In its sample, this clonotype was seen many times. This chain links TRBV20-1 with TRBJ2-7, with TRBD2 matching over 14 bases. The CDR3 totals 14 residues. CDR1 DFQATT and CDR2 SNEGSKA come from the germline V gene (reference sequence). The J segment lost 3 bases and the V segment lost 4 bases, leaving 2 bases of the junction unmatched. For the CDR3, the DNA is TGCAGTGCTACCGGGACTAGCGGGAGCTACGAGCAGTACTTC. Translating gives CSATGTSGSYEQYF.

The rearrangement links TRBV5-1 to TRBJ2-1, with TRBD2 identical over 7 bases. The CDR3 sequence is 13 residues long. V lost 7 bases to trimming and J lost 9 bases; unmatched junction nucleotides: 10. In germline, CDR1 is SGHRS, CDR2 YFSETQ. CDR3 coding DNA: TGCGCCAGCCAACCGACTAGCTCTGGTGAGCAGTTCTTC. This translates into CASQPTSSGEQFF.

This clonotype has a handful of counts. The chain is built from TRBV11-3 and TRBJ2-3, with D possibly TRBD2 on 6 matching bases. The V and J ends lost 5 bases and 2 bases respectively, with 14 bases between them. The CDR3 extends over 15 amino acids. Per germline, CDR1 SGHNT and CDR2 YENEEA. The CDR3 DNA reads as TGTGCCAGCAGCCTTAGCGGTACATACACAGATACGCAGTATTTT. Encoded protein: CASSLSGTYTDTQYF.

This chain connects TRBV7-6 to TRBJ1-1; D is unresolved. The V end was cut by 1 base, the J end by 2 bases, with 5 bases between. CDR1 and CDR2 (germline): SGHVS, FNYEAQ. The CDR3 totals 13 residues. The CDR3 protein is CASSLEPNTEAFF. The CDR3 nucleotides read TGTGCCAGCAGCTTAGAACCAAACACTGAAGCTTTCTTT.

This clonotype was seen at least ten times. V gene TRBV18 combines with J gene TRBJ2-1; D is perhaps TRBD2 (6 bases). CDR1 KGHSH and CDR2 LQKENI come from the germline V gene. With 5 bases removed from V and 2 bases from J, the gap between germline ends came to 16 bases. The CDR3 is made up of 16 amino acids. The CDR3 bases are TGTGCCAGCTCAAATTCGGGAGCTGCACCCTACAATGAGCAGTTCTTC. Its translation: CASSNSGAAPYNEQFF.

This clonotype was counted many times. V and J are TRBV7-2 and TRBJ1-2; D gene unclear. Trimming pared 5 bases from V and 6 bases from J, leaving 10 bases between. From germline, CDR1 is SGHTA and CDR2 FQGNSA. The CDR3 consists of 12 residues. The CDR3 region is CASSPNTNGYTF. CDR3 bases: TGTGCCAGCAGCCCTAATACGAATGGCTACACCTTC.

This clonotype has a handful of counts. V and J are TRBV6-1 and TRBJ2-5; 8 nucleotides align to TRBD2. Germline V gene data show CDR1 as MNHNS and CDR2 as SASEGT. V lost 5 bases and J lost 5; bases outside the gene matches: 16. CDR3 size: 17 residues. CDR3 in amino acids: CASSFRGPGGGVETQYF. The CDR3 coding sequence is TGTGCCAGCAGTTTCCGGGGCCCCGGGGGGGGTGTGGAGACCCAGTACTTC.

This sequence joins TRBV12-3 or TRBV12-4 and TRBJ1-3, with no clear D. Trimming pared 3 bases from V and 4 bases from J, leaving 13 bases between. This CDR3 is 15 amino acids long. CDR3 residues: CASSLDSQLGNTIYF. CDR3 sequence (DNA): TGTGCCAGCAGTTTGGACTCACAACTGGGAAACACCATATATTTT.